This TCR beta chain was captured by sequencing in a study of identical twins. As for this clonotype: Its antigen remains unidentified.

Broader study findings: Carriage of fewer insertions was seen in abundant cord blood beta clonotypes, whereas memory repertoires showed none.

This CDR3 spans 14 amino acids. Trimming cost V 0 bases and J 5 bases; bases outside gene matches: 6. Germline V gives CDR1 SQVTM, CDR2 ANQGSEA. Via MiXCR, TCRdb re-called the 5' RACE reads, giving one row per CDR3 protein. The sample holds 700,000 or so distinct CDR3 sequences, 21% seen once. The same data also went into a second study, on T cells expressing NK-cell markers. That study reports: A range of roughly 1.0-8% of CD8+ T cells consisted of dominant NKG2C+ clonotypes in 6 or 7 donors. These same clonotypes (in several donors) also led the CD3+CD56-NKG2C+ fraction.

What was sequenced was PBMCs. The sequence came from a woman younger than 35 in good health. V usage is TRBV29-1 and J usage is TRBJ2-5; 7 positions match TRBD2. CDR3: CSVEDVGEGETQYF. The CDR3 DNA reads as TGCAGCGTTGAAGATGTCGGGGAGGGGGAGACCCAGTACTTC.